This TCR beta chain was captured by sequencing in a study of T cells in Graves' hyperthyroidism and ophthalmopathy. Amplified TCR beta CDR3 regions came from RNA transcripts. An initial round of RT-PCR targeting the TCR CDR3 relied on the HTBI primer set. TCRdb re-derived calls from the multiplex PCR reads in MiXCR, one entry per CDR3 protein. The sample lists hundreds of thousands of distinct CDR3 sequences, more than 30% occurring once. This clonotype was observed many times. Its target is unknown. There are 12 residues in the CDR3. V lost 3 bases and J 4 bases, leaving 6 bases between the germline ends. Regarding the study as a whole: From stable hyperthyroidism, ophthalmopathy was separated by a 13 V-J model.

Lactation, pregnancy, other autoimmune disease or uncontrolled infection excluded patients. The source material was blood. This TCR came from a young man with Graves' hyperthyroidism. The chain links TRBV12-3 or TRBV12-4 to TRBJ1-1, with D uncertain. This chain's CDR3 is CASSFRSTEAFF. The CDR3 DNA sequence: TGTGCCAGCAGTTTCCGAAGCACTGAAGCTTTCTTT.